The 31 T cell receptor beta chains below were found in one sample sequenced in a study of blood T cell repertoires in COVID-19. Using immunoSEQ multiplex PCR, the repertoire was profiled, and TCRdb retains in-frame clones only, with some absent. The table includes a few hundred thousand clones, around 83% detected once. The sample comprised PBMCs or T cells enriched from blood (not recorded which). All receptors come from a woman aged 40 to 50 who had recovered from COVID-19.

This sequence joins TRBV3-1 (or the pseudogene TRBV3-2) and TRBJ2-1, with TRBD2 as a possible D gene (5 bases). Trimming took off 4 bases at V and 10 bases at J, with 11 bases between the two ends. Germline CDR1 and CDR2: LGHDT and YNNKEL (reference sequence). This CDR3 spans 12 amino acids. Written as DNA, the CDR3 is TGTGCCAGCAGCCTCGGGAAGGGCGAGCAGTTCTTC. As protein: CASSLGKGEQFF.

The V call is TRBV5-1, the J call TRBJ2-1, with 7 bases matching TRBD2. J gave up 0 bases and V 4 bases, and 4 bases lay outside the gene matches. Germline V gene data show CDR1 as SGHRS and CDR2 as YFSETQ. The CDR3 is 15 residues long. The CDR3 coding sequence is TGCGCCAGCAGCCACCCTAGCGGCTCCTACAATGAGCAGTTCTTC. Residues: CASSHPSGSYNEQFF. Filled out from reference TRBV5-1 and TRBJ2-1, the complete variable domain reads KAGVTQTPRYLIKTRGQQVTLSCSPISGHRSVSWYQQTPGQGLQFLFEYFSETQRNKGNFPGRFSGRQFSNSRSEMNVSTLELGDSALYLCASSHPSGSYNEQFFGPGTRLTVL.

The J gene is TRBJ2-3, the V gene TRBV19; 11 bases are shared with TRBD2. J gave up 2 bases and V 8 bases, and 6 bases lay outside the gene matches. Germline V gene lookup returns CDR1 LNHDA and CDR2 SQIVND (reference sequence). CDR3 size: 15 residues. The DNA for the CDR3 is TGTGCCAGTGTGGGGACTAGCGGTCCCACAGATACGCAGTATTTT. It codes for CASVGTSGPTDTQYF.

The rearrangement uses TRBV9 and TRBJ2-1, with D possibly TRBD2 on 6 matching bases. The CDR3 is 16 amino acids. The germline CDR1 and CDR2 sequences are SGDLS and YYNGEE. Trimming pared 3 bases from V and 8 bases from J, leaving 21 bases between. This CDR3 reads CASSDDRGGGIDEQFF. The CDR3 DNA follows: TGTGCCAGCAGCGACGACCGGGGCGGAGGGATTGATGAGCAGTTCTTC. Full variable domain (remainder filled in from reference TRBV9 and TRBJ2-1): DSGVTQTPKHLITATGQRVTLRCSPRSGDLSVYWYQQSLDQGLQFLIQYYNGEERAKGNILERFSAQQFPDLHSELNLSSLELGDSALYFCASSDDRGGGIDEQFFGPGTRLTVL.

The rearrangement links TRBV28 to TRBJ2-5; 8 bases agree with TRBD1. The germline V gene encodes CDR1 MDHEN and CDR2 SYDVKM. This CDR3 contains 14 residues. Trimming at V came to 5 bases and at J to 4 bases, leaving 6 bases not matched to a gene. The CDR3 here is CASSTRQGIETQYF. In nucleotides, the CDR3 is TGTGCCAGCAGTACCCGACAGGGGATAGAGACCCAGTACTTC.

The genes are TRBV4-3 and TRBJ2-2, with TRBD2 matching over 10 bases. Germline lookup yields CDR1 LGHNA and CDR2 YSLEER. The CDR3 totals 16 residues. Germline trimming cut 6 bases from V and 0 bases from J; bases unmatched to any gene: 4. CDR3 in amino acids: CASSRTSGSNTGELFF. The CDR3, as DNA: TGCGCCAGCAGTCGGACTAGCGGCTCGAACACCGGGGAGCTGTTTTTT.

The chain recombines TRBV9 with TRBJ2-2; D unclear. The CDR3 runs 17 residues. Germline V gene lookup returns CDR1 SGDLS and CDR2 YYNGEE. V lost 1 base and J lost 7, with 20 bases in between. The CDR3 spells CASSVLAPEAVGGELFF. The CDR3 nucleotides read TGTGCCAGCAGCGTATTAGCTCCCGAGGCGGTCGGCGGGGAGCTGTTTTTT.

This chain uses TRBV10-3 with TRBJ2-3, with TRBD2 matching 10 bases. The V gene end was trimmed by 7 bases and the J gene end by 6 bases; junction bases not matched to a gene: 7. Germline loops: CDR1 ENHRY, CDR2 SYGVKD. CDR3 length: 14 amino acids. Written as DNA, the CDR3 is TGTGCCATCAACGAACCAGCGGGAGGGGATACGCAGTATTTT. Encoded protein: CAINEPAGGDTQYF.

This CDR3 is CASQYLTTNTGELFF. For the CDR3, the DNA is TGTGCCAGCCAATACTTGACAACGAACACCGGGGAGCTGTTTTTT. The chain links TRBV6-6 to TRBJ2-2, with D uncertain. V lost 8 bases and J 0 bases, leaving 13 bases between the germline ends. Germline V lookup: CDR1 MNHNY, CDR2 SVGAGI (reference sequence). The CDR3 loop spans 15 amino acids.

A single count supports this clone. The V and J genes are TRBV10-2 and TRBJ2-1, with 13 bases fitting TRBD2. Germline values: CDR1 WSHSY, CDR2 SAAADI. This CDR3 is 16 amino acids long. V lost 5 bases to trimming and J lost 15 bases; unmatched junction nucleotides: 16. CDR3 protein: CASSPLGLAGESPRFF. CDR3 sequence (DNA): TGCGCCAGCAGTCCGCTCGGACTAGCGGGAGAGTCCCCCAGGTTCTTC.

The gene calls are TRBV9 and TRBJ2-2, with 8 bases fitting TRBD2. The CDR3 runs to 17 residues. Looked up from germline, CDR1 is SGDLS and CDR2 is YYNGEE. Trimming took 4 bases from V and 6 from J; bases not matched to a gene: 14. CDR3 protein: CASSTPFGAGLAGELFF. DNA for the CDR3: TGTGCCAGCAGCACGCCTTTTGGAGCGGGACTAGCCGGGGAGCTGTTTTTT.

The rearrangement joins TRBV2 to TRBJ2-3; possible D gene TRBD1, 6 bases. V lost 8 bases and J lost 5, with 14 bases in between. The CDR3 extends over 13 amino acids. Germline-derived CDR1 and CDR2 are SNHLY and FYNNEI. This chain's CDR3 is CASWTVGQDTQYF. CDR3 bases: TGTGCCAGCTGGACAGTGGGCCAAGATACGCAGTATTTT.

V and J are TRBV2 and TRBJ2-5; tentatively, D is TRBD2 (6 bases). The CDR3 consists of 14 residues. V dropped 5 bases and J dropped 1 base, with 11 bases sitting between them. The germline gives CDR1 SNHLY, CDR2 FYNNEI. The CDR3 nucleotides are TGTGCCAGCAGTTCTTTTAGCGGCCAAGAGACCCAGTACTTC. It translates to CASSSFSGQETQYF.

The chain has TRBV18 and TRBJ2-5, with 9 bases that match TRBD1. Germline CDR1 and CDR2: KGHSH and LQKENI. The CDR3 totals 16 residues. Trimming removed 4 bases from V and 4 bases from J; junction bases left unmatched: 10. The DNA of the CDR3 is TGTGCCAGCTCACAACAACCTACAGGGGGCGGAGAGACCCAGTACTTC. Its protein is CASSQQPTGGGETQYF.

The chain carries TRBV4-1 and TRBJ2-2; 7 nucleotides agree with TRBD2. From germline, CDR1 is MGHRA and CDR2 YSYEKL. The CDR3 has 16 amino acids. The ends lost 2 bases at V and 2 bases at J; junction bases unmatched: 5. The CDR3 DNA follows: TGCGCCAGCAGCCAACAAGCGGGATCCAACACCGGGGAGCTGTTTTTT. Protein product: CASSQQAGSNTGELFF.

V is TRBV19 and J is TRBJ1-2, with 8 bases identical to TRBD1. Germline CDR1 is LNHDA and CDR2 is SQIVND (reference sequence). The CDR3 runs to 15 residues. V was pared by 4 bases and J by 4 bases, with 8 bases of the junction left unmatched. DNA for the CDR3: TGTGCCAGTAGTACGGGACAGGACGTTTTCTATGGCTACACCTTC. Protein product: CASSTGQDVFYGYTF. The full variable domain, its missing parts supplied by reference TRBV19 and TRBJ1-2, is DGGITQSPKYLFRKEGQNVTLSCEQNLNHDAMYWYRQDPGQGLRLIYYSQIVNDFQKGDIAEGYSVSREKKESFPLTVTSAQKNPTAFYLCASSTGQDVFYGYTFGSGTRLTVV.

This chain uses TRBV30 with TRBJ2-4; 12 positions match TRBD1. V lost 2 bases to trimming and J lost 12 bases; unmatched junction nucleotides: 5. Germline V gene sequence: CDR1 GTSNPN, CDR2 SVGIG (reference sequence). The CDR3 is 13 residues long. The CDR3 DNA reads TGTGCCTGGAGTCCCGGGGACAGGGGGCATCAGTACTTC. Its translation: CAWSPGDRGHQYF.

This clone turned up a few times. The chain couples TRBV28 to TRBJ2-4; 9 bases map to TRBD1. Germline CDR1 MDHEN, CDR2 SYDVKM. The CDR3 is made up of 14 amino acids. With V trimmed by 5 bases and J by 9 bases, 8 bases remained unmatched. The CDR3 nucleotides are TGTGCCAGCAGTAATCGGGACAGGGTCGGCATTCAGTACTTC. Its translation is CASSNRDRVGIQYF. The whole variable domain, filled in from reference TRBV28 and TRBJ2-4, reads DVKVTQSSRYLVKRTGEKVFLECVQDMDHENMFWYRQDPGLGLRLIYFSYDVKMKEKGDIPEGYSVSREKKERFSLILESASTNQTSMYLCASSNRDRVGIQYFGAGTRLSVL.

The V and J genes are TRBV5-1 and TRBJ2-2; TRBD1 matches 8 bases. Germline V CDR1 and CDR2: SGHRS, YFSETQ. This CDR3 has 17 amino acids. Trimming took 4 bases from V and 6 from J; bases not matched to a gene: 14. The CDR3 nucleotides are TGCGCCAGCAGCCCGACACCCGGGACAGGAGCCTCCGGGGAGCTGTTTTTT. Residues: CASSPTPGTGASGELFF.

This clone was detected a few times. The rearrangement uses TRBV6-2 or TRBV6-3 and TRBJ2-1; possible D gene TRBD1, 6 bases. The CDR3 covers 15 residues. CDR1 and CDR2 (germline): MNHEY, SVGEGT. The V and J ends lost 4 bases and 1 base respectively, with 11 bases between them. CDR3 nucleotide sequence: TGTGCCAGCAGTTCCCTCAGGGGTTCCTACAATGAGCAGTTCTTC. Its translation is CASSSLRGSYNEQFF.

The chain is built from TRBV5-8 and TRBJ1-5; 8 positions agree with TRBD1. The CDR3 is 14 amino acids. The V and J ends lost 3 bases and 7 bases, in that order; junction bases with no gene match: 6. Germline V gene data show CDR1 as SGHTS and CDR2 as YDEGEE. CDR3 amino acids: CASSSGGLRQPQHF. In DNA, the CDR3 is TGTGCCAGCAGCTCAGGGGGCCTCAGGCAGCCCCAGCATTTT.

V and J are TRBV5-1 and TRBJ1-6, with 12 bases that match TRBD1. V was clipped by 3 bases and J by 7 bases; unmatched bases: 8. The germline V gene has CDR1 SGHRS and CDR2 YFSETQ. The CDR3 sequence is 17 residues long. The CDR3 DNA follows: TGCGCCAGCAGCTCGGGGACAGGGGGCGCGGGGAATTCACCCCTCCACTTT. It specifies CASSSGTGGAGNSPLHF. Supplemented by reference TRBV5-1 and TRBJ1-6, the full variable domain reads KAGVTQTPRYLIKTRGQQVTLSCSPISGHRSVSWYQQTPGQGLQFLFEYFSETQRNKGNFPGRFSGRQFSNSRSEMNVSTLELGDSALYLCASSSGTGGAGNSPLHFGNGTRLTVT.

CDR3 nucleotides: TGTGCCAGCAGCAAAGAGGACAGTCCAAAAGAGTTTTTT. Residues: CASSKEDSPKEFF. This rearrangement joins TRBV21-1 to TRBJ1-4; the D call of TRBD1 is as the table states it, not checked on the DNA. TRBV21-1 is a pseudogene segment. The CDR3 has 13 amino acids.

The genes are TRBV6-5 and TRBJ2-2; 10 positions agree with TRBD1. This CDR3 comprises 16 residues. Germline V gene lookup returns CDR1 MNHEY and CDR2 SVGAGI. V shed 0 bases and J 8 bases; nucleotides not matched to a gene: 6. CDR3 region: CASSYSGTGARGELFF. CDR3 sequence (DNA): TGTGCCAGCAGTTACTCCGGGACAGGGGCCAGAGGGGAGCTGTTTTTT.

CDR3 amino acids: CASSLKPHGYTF. The CDR3 DNA reads as TGCGCCAGCAGTCTAAAACCGCATGGCTACACCTTC. The gene calls are TRBV10-1 and TRBJ1-2; D is ambiguous. Trimming pared 5 bases from V and 6 bases from J, leaving 10 bases between. The germline CDR1 and CDR2 sequences are WNHNN and SYGVQD (reference sequence). The CDR3 loop spans 12 amino acids.

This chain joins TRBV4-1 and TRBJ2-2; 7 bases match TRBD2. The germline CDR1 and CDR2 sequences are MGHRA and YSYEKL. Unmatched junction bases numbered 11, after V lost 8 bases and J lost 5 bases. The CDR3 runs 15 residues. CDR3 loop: CASLGGSLGTGELFF. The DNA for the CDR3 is TGCGCCAGCTTGGGCGGGAGCCTCGGGACCGGGGAGCTGTTTTTT.

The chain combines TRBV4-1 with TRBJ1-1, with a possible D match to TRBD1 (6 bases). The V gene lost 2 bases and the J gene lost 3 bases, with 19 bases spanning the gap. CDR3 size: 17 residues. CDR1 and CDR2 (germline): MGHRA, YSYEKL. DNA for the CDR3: TGCGCCAGCAGCCAACCTCTTAGGGGGAGAAAGGACACTGAAGCTTTCTTT. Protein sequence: CASSQPLRGRKDTEAFF.

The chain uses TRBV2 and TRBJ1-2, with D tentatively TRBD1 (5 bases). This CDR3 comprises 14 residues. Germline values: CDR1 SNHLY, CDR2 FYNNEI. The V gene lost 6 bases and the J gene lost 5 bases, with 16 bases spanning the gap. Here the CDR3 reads CASRGVGLSYGYTF. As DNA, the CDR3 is TGTGCCAGCAGAGGTGTGGGACTTTCGTATGGCTACACCTTC.

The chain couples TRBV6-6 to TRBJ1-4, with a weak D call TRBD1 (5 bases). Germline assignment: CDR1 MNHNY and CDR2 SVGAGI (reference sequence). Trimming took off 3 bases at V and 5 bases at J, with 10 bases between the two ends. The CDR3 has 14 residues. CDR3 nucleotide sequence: TGTGCCAGCAGTTATAGGGGCGGAAATGAAAAACTGTTTTTT. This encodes CASSYRGGNEKLFF.

CDR3: CASMGLAGAYNEQFF. In DNA form, the CDR3 reads TGCGCCAGCATGGGACTAGCGGGAGCGTACAATGAGCAGTTCTTC. The gene calls are TRBV5-1 and TRBJ2-1; 14 nucleotides agree with TRBD2. V was clipped by 6 bases and J by 4 bases; unmatched bases: 3. This CDR3 contains 15 residues. Germline CDR1 and CDR2: SGHRS and YFSETQ.

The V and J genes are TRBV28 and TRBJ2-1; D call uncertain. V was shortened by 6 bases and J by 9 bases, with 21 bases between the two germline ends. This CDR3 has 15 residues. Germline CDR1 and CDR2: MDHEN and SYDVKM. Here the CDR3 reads CASSPIPGLRSEQFF. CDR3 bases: TGTGCCAGCAGCCCAATCCCCGGGTTGCGGAGTGAGCAGTTCTTC.